This TCR beta chain emerged from a study of T cells after yellow fever vaccination. Overall study results and limits: Boosting was followed by the reappearance of most primary-vaccination clones (just under 97% CD4, about 90% CD8). A weaker secondary response peaked on day 5, the primary on day 15.

There are a few counts of this clonotype. The antigen is unknown. They built TCR cDNA with 5'RACE template switching, a step that put in a universal primer site and UMIs. TCRdb itself ran the 5' RACE reads through MiXCR, one entry per CDR3 protein. The sample lists some 340,000 distinct CDR3 sequences; about 10% were seen once. The V end was cut by 3 bases, the J end by 1 base, with 10 bases between. The CDR3 is 16 amino acids. Germline-derived CDR1 and CDR2 are SEHNR and FQNEAQ (reference sequence). The sequencing here drew on CD4+ T cells sorted from PBMCs, taken 45 days after the yellow fever booster vaccination. This chain uses TRBV7-9 with TRBJ2-6; unclear D gene. The sequence came from a man aged 18 to 29 who received the YFV17D yellow fever vaccine. The chain's CDR3 is CASSLIVGSGANVLTF. CDR3 nucleotide sequence: TGTGCCAGCAGCTTGATCGTGGGTTCTGGGGCCAACGTCCTGACTTTC.